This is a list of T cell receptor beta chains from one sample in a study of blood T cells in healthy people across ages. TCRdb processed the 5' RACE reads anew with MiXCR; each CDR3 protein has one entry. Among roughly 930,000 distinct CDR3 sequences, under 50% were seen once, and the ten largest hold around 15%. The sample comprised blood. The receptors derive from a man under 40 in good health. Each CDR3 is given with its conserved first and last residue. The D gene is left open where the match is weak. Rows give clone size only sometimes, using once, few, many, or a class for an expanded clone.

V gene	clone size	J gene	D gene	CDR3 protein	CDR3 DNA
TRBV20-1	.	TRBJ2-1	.	CSAAGVRGQFF	TGCAGTGCTGCGGGAGTCAGGGGGCAGTTCTTC
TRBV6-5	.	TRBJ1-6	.	CASSPVGGVRSPLHF	TGTGCCAGCAGTCCGGTGGGGGGAGTTCGGTCACCCCTCCACTTT
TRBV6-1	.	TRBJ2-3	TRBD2	CASSGLAGGPDTQYF	TGTGCCAGCAGTGGACTAGCGGGGGGCCCAGATACGCAGTATTTT
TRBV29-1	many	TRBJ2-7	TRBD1	CSVEGTGANYEQYF	TGCAGCGTTGAAGGGACAGGGGCGAACTACGAGCAGTACTTC
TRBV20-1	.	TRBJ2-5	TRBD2	CSATGLAGGPGETQYF	TGCAGTGCTACGGGACTAGCGGGGGGGCCGGGGGAGACCCAGTACTTC
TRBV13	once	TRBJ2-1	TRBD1	CASSSRTGGPYNEQFF	TGTGCCAGCAGCTCCCGGACAGGGGGGCCCTACAATGAGCAGTTCTTC
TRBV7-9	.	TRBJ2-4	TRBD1	CASSFMDRQNIQYF	TGTGCCAGCAGCTTTATGGACAGGCAGAACATTCAGTACTTC
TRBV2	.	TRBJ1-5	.	CASMGEANQPQHF	TGTGCCAGCATGGGTGAAGCAAATCAGCCCCAGCATTTT
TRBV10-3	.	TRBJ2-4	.	CAISESRDLSQYF	TGTGCCATCAGTGAGTCGAGGGATCTATCCCAGTACTTC
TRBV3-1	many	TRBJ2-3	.	CASSQKGDRTQYF	TGTGCCAGCAGCCAAAAGGGCGATCGTACGCAGTATTTT
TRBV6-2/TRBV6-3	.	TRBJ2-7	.	CASRGSGRHYEQYF	TGTGCCAGCAGAGGAAGCGGCCGTCACTACGAGCAGTACTTC